The 29 T cell receptor beta chains given below trace back to one sample, sequenced in a study of blood T cell repertoires in COVID-19. The assay was immunoSEQ multiplex PCR, and TCRdb's table has in-frame clones only and misses some. The repertoire holds 150,000 to 200,000 clones, with approximately 79% as singletons. The sample taken for sequencing was peripheral blood. These receptor sequences come from a woman aged 80 or over with acute or convalescent COVID-19.

This sequence joins TRBV10-3 and TRBJ2-1, with 9 nucleotides matching TRBD2. Germline-derived CDR1 and CDR2 are ENHRY and SYGVKD. Trimming cost V 4 bases and J 4 bases; bases outside gene matches: 2. The CDR3 is 14 amino acids. The CDR3 DNA reads TGTGCCATCAGTGGACTAGCGGAATACAATGAGCAGTTCTTC. Residues: CAISGLAEYNEQFF.

The genes are TRBV18 and TRBJ2-1, with D possibly matching TRBD2 (6 bases). Looked up from germline, CDR1 is KGHSH and CDR2 is LQKENI. The length of the CDR3 is 17 residues. Deletions cut 0 bases from V and 0 bases from J, with 12 bases between. The DNA for the CDR3 is TGTGCCAGCTCACCACCTCCCGGGGGTAGCTCCTACAATGAGCAGTTCTTC. It yields the protein CASSPPPGGSSYNEQFF.

V is TRBV11-2 and J is TRBJ2-3, with D unresolved. Germline V lookup: CDR1 SGHAT, CDR2 FQNNGV. Trimming shortened V by 5 bases and J by 2 bases, and 5 bases separated the two germline ends. There are 12 residues in the CDR3. The CDR3 DNA follows: TGTGCCAGCAGCCGGTACACAGATACGCAGTATTTT. It encodes CASSRYTDTQYF.

This chain uses TRBV7-2 with TRBJ2-7, with a possible D match to TRBD2 (6 bases). The length of the CDR3 is 15 residues. Germline CDR1 reads SGHTA; CDR2 reads FQGNSA. V was clipped by 5 bases and J by 0 bases, with 14 bases between them. CDR3 nucleotide sequence: TGTGCCAGCAGCCCATTTGGGGGGAGCTCCTACGAGCAGTACTTC. This sequence encodes CASSPFGGSSYEQYF.

The chain is built from TRBV18 and TRBJ2-7, with D perhaps matching TRBD1 (5 bases). This CDR3 has 11 amino acids. In germline, CDR1 is KGHSH, CDR2 LQKENI. The V and J ends lost 5 bases and 4 bases respectively, with 6 bases between them. The DNA for the CDR3 is TGTGCCAGCTCAACAGGTTACGAGCAGTACTTC. Translating gives CASSTGYEQYF.

V is TRBV10-1 and J is TRBJ2-1, with TRBD2 identical over 9 bases. Germline assignment: CDR1 WNHNN and CDR2 SYGVQD (reference sequence). The CDR3 has 15 residues. Trimming cost V 2 bases and J 12 bases; bases outside gene matches: 11. The CDR3 DNA is TGCGCCAGCAGTGAGGGATTCGCGGGAGGGGTAGGGCAGTTCTTC. Protein: CASSEGFAGGVGQFF.

A note on this clone: The junction differs from germline at one of its ends, possibly a read error. Other nucleotide sequences in the sample specify the same CDR3. This chain connects TRBV24-1 to TRBJ2-3; D unclear. Germline CDR1 KGHDR, CDR2 SFDVKD. The CDR3 extends over 14 amino acids. CDR3 amino acids: CATSDLGPQVPQYF. As DNA, the CDR3 is TGTGCTACCAGTGATTTGGGTCCCCAGGTCCCGCAGTATTTT.

J is TRBJ2-1 and V is TRBV24-1; 9 bases are shared with TRBD2. V dropped 1 base and J dropped 8; count of bases not matched to a gene: 8. The CDR3 is 16 amino acids. CDR1 KGHDR and CDR2 SFDVKD come from the germline V gene. CDR3 sequence (DNA): TGTGCCACCAGTGATTTTTCGCGGGAGGGCAACTATGAGCAGTTCTTC. Its translation: CATSDFSREGNYEQFF.

This chain links TRBV7-3 with TRBJ2-2; possible D gene TRBD1, 5 bases. V was shortened by 5 bases and J by 6 bases, with 10 bases between the two germline ends. Germline-derived CDR1 and CDR2 are SGHTA and FQGTGA. CDR3 length: 13 amino acids. The CDR3, as DNA: TGTGCCAGCAGCCTACAGGTGTCCGGGGAGCTGTTTTTT. It specifies CASSLQVSGELFF.

This chain uses TRBV11-2 with TRBJ2-7, with D maybe TRBD2 (5 bases). Germline CDR1 is SGHAT and CDR2 is FQNNGV. There are 15 residues in the CDR3. Trimming cost V 1 base and J 4 bases, with 14 bases left between them. CDR3: CASSLGPSPEYEQYF. CDR3 sequence (DNA): TGTGCCAGCAGCTTAGGCCCTAGCCCTGAGTACGAGCAGTACTTC.

The gene calls are TRBV6-1 and TRBJ1-3, with D uncertain. This CDR3 region has 18 residues. CDR1 and CDR2 from the germline V gene are MNHNS and SASEGT. V was clipped by 2 bases and J by 0 bases, with 17 bases between them. CDR3 coding DNA: TGTGCCAGCAGTGAATTTGAGACGAGGATCCACTCTGGAAACACCATATATTTT. Its translation is CASSEFETRIHSGNTIYF.

V and J are TRBV19 and TRBJ2-6; TRBD1 is a possible D gene (5 bases). CDR3 length: 15 residues. Germline values: CDR1 LNHDA, CDR2 SQIVND (reference sequence). V shed 5 bases and J shed 3 bases, with 11 bases lying between them. The chain's CDR3 is CASSPITGGANVLTF. The CDR3 bases are TGTGCCAGTAGTCCGATTACAGGTGGGGCCAACGTCCTGACTTTC.

V is TRBV6-5 and J is TRBJ2-2, with 10 bases lining up with TRBD1. CDR1 MNHEY and CDR2 SVGAGI come from the germline V gene. Losses at the gene ends were 5 bases for V and 3 bases for J; bases not matched to a gene: 3. CDR3 length equals 15 residues. CDR3 DNA: TGTGCCAGCAGTCTAGGACAGGGGGACACCGGGGAGCTGTTTTTT. It is translated as CASSLGQGDTGELFF.

The rearrangement joins TRBV27 to TRBJ1-4, with D unresolved. Between the trimmed V and J ends, which lost 3 bases and 0 bases, there was a span of 5 bases. CDR1 is MNHEY, CDR2 SMNVEV, per germline (reference sequence). CDR3 length: 14 residues. This chain's CDR3 is CASSFSATNEKLFF. Here the CDR3 DNA reads TGTGCCAGCAGTTTCAGTGCAACTAATGAAAAACTGTTTTTT.

This clone showed up just once. This chain connects TRBV2 to TRBJ1-1, with a tentative D call TRBD1 (6 bases). The CDR3 contains 15 residues. Germline lookup yields CDR1 SNHLY and CDR2 FYNNEI. V was clipped by 7 bases and J by 1 base, with 16 bases between them. The CDR3 loop is CASTQGGVTNTEAFF. Here the CDR3 DNA reads TGTGCCAGCACCCAAGGGGGGGTGACGAACACTGAAGCTTTCTTT.

The rearrangement joins TRBV30 to TRBJ2-1; D is unclear. The germline V and J ends were trimmed by 4 bases and 0 bases, with 10 bases remaining between them. CDR1 is GTSNPN and CDR2 is SVGIG in the germline V gene (reference sequence). This CDR3 spans 14 amino acids. CDR3 protein: CAWNVASSYNEQFF. Here the CDR3 DNA reads TGTGCCTGGAATGTGGCCAGCTCCTACAATGAGCAGTTCTTC. Looking up the rest from reference TRBV30 and TRBJ2-1 gives the full variable domain: SQTIHQWPATLVQPVGSPLSLECTVEGTSNPNLYWYRQAAGRGLQLLFYSVGIGQISSEVPQNLSASRPQDRQFILSSKKLLLSDSGFYLCAWNVASSYNEQFFGPGTRLTVL.

This chain connects TRBV6-6 to TRBJ2-7, with 9 bases aligning to TRBD1. J gave up 6 bases and V 6 bases, and 12 bases lay outside the gene matches. CDR1 and CDR2 (germline): MNHNY, SVGAGI (reference sequence). The CDR3 sequence is 15 residues long. The CDR3 nucleotides read TGTGCCAGCAGCCGGGGACAGGGCGAGCAGGGCGAGCAGTACTTC. Protein product: CASSRGQGEQGEQYF.

The chain combines TRBV6-2 or TRBV6-3 with TRBJ2-3, with TRBD2 as a possible D gene (6 bases). The CDR3 totals 17 residues. V shed 0 bases and J shed 1 base, with 14 bases lying between them. From germline, CDR1 is MNHEY and CDR2 SVGEGT. The CDR3 spells CASSYSKASVGTDTQYF. CDR3 sequence (DNA): TGTGCCAGCAGTTACTCGAAGGCTAGCGTAGGCACAGATACGCAGTATTTT.

In DNA form, the CDR3 reads TGTGCCAGCAGCTTAGGAGGGGGTGTTGGGGAGTTCTTC. As protein: CASSLGGGVGEFF. The chain employs TRBV7-9 and TRBJ2-1; D might be TRBD1 (6 bases). Trimming shortened V by 1 base and J by 14 bases, and 15 bases separated the two germline ends. CDR1 SEHNR and CDR2 FQNEAQ come from the germline V gene (reference sequence). CDR3 length equals 13 residues.

The chain combines TRBV6-5 with TRBJ1-3, with unresolved D. V lost 0 bases, J lost 2 bases, and 8 bases lay in between. Per germline, CDR1 MNHEY and CDR2 SVGAGI. The CDR3 spans 15 residues. The CDR3 bases are TGTGCCAGCAGTTACTCTTTCGGGGCTGGAAACACCATATATTTT. Translated: CASSYSFGAGNTIYF.

The CDR3 sequence is CASSLEGQGFHGYTF. As DNA, the CDR3 is TGCGCCAGCAGCTTGGAGGGACAGGGTTTTCATGGCTACACCTTC. The chain carries TRBV5-1 and TRBJ1-2; 9 nucleotides line up with TRBD1. This CDR3 comprises 15 residues. Germline CDR1 and CDR2: SGHRS and YFSETQ. The V segment lost 0 bases and the J segment 6 bases; nucleotides outside the gene matches: 6.

The chain couples TRBV14 to TRBJ2-1; tentative D call: TRBD1 (5 bases). The CDR3 extends over 13 amino acids. Germline CDR1 and CDR2: SGHDN and FVKESK. V lost 5 bases and J 4 bases, leaving 9 bases between the germline ends. CDR3: CASSERQYNEQFF. CDR3 in DNA: TGTGCCAGCAGCGAGCGACAGTACAATGAGCAGTTCTTC.

The chain recombines TRBV6-5 with TRBJ1-6; 8 bases agree with TRBD1. The CDR3 has 15 residues. The germline V gene encodes CDR1 MNHEY and CDR2 SVGAGI. The J segment lost 3 bases and the V segment lost 8 bases, leaving 6 bases of the junction unmatched. CDR3 bases: TGTGCCAGCCATAGGACAGGGAACTATAATTCACCCCTCCACTTT. This sequence encodes CASHRTGNYNSPLHF.

This clone appeared once. The chain recombines TRBV5-1 with TRBJ2-7, with D unclear. V dropped 2 bases and J dropped 1 base, with 10 bases sitting between them. Germline V gene data show CDR1 as SGHRS and CDR2 as YFSETQ. The CDR3 consists of 14 residues. The CDR3 DNA follows: TGCGCCAGCAGCTTTCAGGTACCTTCCTACGAGCAGTACTTC. Translating gives CASSFQVPSYEQYF.

This clone showed up just once. The chain links TRBV24-1 to TRBJ1-1, with D possibly matching TRBD1 (5 bases). CDR3 length: 19 residues. V lost 4 bases and J lost 1, with 24 bases in between. Germline V gives CDR1 KGHDR, CDR2 SFDVKD. This chain's CDR3 is CATSEPGTPGPTANTEAFF. CDR3 coding DNA: TGTGCCACCAGTGAGCCAGGGACTCCCGGACCTACAGCGAACACTGAAGCTTTCTTT.

The chain recombines TRBV29-1 with TRBJ1-1, with 7 bases identical to TRBD1. The V and J ends lost 7 bases and 5 bases, in that order; junction bases with no gene match: 10. Per germline, CDR1 SQVTM and CDR2 ANQGSEA. The CDR3 totals 13 residues. As DNA, the CDR3 is TGCAGCGCAATTAACAGGGGAAGTACTGAAGCTTTCTTT. It is translated as CSAINRGSTEAFF. The full variable domain, in which reference TRBV29-1 and TRBJ1-1 provide the parts outside the CDR3, is SAVISQKPSRDICQRGTSLTIQCQVDSQVTMMFWYRQQPGQSLTLIATANQGSEATYESGFVIDKFPISRPNLTFSTLTVSNMSPEDSSIYLCSAINRGSTEAFFGQGTRLTVV.

J is TRBJ2-1 and V is TRBV27, with 9 positions matching TRBD2. The trim removed 3 bases at V and 4 bases at J, leaving 1 base unmatched. The CDR3 is made up of 14 amino acids. The germline gives CDR1 MNHEY, CDR2 SMNVEV (reference sequence). The CDR3 sequence: CASSLAGGYNEQFF. The CDR3 bases are TGTGCCAGCAGTTTGGCGGGAGGGTACAATGAGCAGTTCTTC.

This chain joins TRBV2 and TRBJ1-5, with D maybe TRBD1 (6 bases). This CDR3 contains 13 residues. Germline CDR1 SNHLY, CDR2 FYNNEI. V was clipped by 8 bases and J by 5 bases, with 13 bases between them. The CDR3: CASRGQVYQPQHF. In DNA, the CDR3 is TGTGCCAGCCGGGGACAAGTCTATCAGCCCCAGCATTTT.

This clone was recorded once. V and J are TRBV7-2 and TRBJ2-1; the match to TRBD2 covers 8 bases. With 4 bases clipped from V and 14 bases from J, the junction kept 13 bases outside the gene matches. This CDR3 is 14 amino acids long. Per germline, CDR1 SGHTA and CDR2 FQGNSA. The CDR3 DNA is TGTGCCAGCAGCTCCCGGGGTAGCGGGACCCCCGAGTTCTTC. This codes for CASSSRGSGTPEFF.